The present T cell receptor beta chain was sequenced within a study of early T cells in non-severe SARS-CoV-2 infection. TCRdb fed the 5' RACE reads into MiXCR, producing one record per CDR3 protein. Among some 67,000 distinct CDR3 sequences listed, roughly 13% were seen once. This CDR3 comprises 14 residues. The V gene lost 3 bases and the J gene lost 3 bases, with 9 bases spanning the gap. Sequencing input: whole blood. The rearrangement links TRBV12-3 or TRBV12-4 to TRBJ1-5; D is perhaps TRBD1 (5 bases). The receptor's source is an adult who was a healthcare worker with PCR-confirmed SARS-CoV-2 infection or an uninfected control (not recorded which). The CDR3 bases are TGTGCCAGCAGTTTCGACAGCATCAATCAGCCCCAGCATTTT. As protein: CASSFDSINQPQHF.